This entry describes one TCR beta chain. Amplified TCR beta CDR3 regions derived from RNA transcripts. First-round RT-PCR with HTBI primers amplified the TCR CDR3 region. TCRdb ran MiXCR on the multiplex PCR reads and lists one entry per CDR3 protein. This table has about 130,000 distinct CDR3 sequences, around 20% appearing once. The CDR3 loop spans 16 amino acids. Germline V gene sequence: CDR1 SGHAT, CDR2 FQNNGV. V was trimmed by 5 bases and J by 6 bases, leaving 22 bases between them. This entry is derived from a study of T cells in Graves' hyperthyroidism and ophthalmopathy. The receptor was derived from a woman between 45 and 65 years old with Graves' hyperthyroidism that later progressed to Graves' ophthalmopathy. The material sequenced was blood. The chain carries TRBV11-2 and TRBJ1-1, with D possibly TRBD1 on 6 matching bases. The DNA for the CDR3 is TGTGCCAGCAGCCGCCCGGGGGCAGGGGATTTCGCTGAAGCTTTCTTT. Encoded protein: CASSRPGAGDFAEAFF.